One sample yielded the 30 T cell receptor beta chains listed below, sequenced in a study of T cell responses to AZD1222 COVID-19 vaccine. Generated by immunoSEQ multiplex PCR, the TCRdb table keeps only in-frame clones and is missing some. The data contain approximately 100,000 clones, 87% of them seen just once; the ten biggest clones take up approximately 15%. This sample comprised peripheral blood, obtained on day 0 of AZD1222 vaccination. These receptors all come from an adult in good health.

This chain uses TRBV5-1 with TRBJ2-3; 7 bases map to TRBD1. The germline gives CDR1 SGHRS, CDR2 YFSETQ. The CDR3 has 14 amino acids. J lost 5 bases, V lost 5 bases, and 8 bases had no gene match. The CDR3 region is CASRTGQDLDTQYF. The DNA of the CDR3 is TGCGCCAGCAGGACAGGACAGGACTTAGATACGCAGTATTTT.

Only one count was recorded for this clone. The chain uses TRBV3-1 (or the pseudogene TRBV3-2) and TRBJ2-5, with D unclear. V lost 1 base to trimming and J lost 2 bases, with 11 bases between them. The CDR3 extends over 15 amino acids. Germline V CDR1 and CDR2: LGHDT, YNNKEL (reference sequence). DNA of the CDR3: TGTGCCAGCAGCCAAGTATGGGCAGAGCAAGAGACCCAGTACTTC. Its protein product is CASSQVWAEQETQYF.

V and J are TRBV5-1 and TRBJ2-7; 8 bases map to TRBD1. From germline, CDR1 is SGHRS and CDR2 YFSETQ. The CDR3 covers 14 residues. V gave up 0 bases and J gave up 3 bases; unmatched junction bases: 2. CDR3 sequence reads: CASSLDRGIYEQYF. The CDR3 nucleotides are TGCGCCAGCAGCTTGGACAGGGGGATCTACGAGCAGTACTTC. The variable domain in full, with the rest retrieved from reference TRBV5-1 and TRBJ2-7, is KAGVTQTPRYLIKTRGQQVTLSCSPISGHRSVSWYQQTPGQGLQFLFEYFSETQRNKGNFPGRFSGRQFSNSRSEMNVSTLELGDSALYLCASSLDRGIYEQYFGPGTRLTVT.

The CDR3 DNA follows: TGTGCCAGCAGTTACCAAACAGGGCTGAACACTGAAGCTTTCTTT. Translation: CASSYQTGLNTEAFF. V gene TRBV6-5 combines with J gene TRBJ1-1; a weak D match, TRBD1 (6 bases). The V gene's germline CDR1 is MNHEY and CDR2 SVGAGI. V lost 2 bases to trimming and J lost 0 bases, with 10 bases between them. CDR3 length: 15 amino acids.

The chain recombines TRBV27 with TRBJ1-1; D unresolved. The CDR3 sequence is 15 residues long. The V gene lost 7 bases and the J gene lost 1 base, with 16 bases spanning the gap. Germline CDR1 reads MNHEY; CDR2 reads SMNVEV (reference sequence). CDR3 in amino acids: CASNHRSTGNTEAFF. The CDR3 DNA follows: TGTGCCAGCAACCATAGGAGCACGGGGAACACTGAAGCTTTCTTT.

This chain joins TRBV23-1 and TRBJ2-4, with 7 bases lining up with TRBD2. TRBV23-1 is noted as an ORF with a role that remains uncertain. This CDR3 region has 14 residues. J was trimmed by 5 bases and V by 10 bases; bases with no gene match: 11. The CDR3 region is CATYSGEGENIQYF. Here the CDR3 DNA reads TGCGCCACTTATTCGGGGGAGGGAGAAAACATTCAGTACTTC.

V usage is TRBV27 and J usage is TRBJ1-4, with D maybe TRBD1 (5 bases). Germline V lookup: CDR1 MNHEY, CDR2 SMNVEV (reference sequence). The CDR3 is 14 amino acids. Trimming pared 4 bases from V and 1 base from J, leaving 7 bases between. The CDR3 DNA reads TGTGCCAGCAGTTACGGGGGAACTAATGAAAAACTGTTTTTT. Its protein product is CASSYGGTNEKLFF.

The V gene is TRBV19, the J gene TRBJ1-2; TRBD1 is a possible D gene (5 bases). From germline, CDR1 is LNHDA and CDR2 SQIVND (reference sequence). There are 14 residues in the CDR3. The V end lost 0 bases, the J end lost 2 bases, and 7 bases lay between the germline ends. The CDR3 reads CASSIDPGNYGYTF. The CDR3 DNA is TGTGCCAGTAGTATAGATCCAGGGAACTATGGCTACACCTTC.

This clone was seen only a few times. This sequence joins TRBV30 and TRBJ1-4, with 7 bases aligning to TRBD1. The germline V gene encodes CDR1 GTSNPN and CDR2 SVGIG (reference sequence). This CDR3 region has 16 residues. The J segment lost 0 bases and the V segment lost 4 bases, leaving 8 bases of the junction unmatched. As DNA, the CDR3 is TGTGCCTGGAAAAGACAGGGAGTAGCAACTAATGAAAAACTGTTTTTT. Translation gives CAWKRQGVATNEKLFF. Supplemented by reference TRBV30 and TRBJ1-4, the full variable domain reads SQTIHQWPATLVQPVGSPLSLECTVEGTSNPNLYWYRQAAGRGLQLLFYSVGIGQISSEVPQNLSASRPQDRQFILSSKKLLLSDSGFYLCAWKRQGVATNEKLFFGSGTQLSVL.

V is TRBV6-1 and J is TRBJ1-5; the match to TRBD1 covers 10 bases. From germline, CDR1 is MNHNS and CDR2 SASEGT. V was pared by 3 bases and J by 7 bases, with 9 bases of the junction left unmatched. The CDR3 totals 16 residues. The CDR3 bases are TGTGCCAGCAGTGACCGACAGGGGGCAGTAGGACAGCCCCAGCATTTT. Protein product: CASSDRQGAVGQPQHF.

The chain recombines TRBV6-5 with TRBJ2-7; 7 positions agree with TRBD2. From germline, CDR1 is MNHEY and CDR2 SVGAGI. V lost 11 bases to trimming and J lost 2 bases; unmatched junction nucleotides: 6. This CDR3 has 12 amino acids. The CDR3 loop reads CAAREGPYEQYF. The CDR3 nucleotides are TGTGCCGCCAGGGAGGGGCCCTACGAGCAGTACTTC.

This sequence joins TRBV27 and TRBJ2-3; 13 nucleotides match TRBD2. After removal of 5 bases from V and 4 bases from J, the junction contained 6 bases not matched to a gene. Germline V gene data show CDR1 as MNHEY and CDR2 as SMNVEV (reference sequence). CDR3 length: 16 amino acids. DNA of the CDR3: TGTGCCAGCAGTCCGAGACTAGCGGGAGGCTCAGATACGCAGTATTTT. Its translation is CASSPRLAGGSDTQYF.

The rearrangement uses TRBV5-8 and TRBJ2-2; D uncertain. Germline V gene sequence: CDR1 SGHTS, CDR2 YDEGEE. The V gene lost 0 bases and the J gene lost 6 bases, with 18 bases spanning the gap. The CDR3 spans 17 residues. This CDR3 reads CASSLGLIPAASGELFF. CDR3 coding DNA: TGTGCCAGCAGCTTGGGCTTGATACCAGCAGCTTCCGGGGAGCTGTTTTTT.

For this clone: Additional DNA sequences in this sample encode the identical CDR3. V is TRBV9 and J is TRBJ2-5; D not resolved. This CDR3 is built from 13 residues. V lost 0 bases to trimming and J lost 4 bases, with 7 bases between them. Looked up from germline, CDR1 is SGDLS and CDR2 is YYNGEE. CDR3 sequence (DNA): TGTGCCAGCAGCGTAGTGCCTGGAGAGACCCAGTACTTC. Its protein is CASSVVPGETQYF.

This sequence joins TRBV6-5 and TRBJ2-1; 8 nucleotides align to TRBD2. CDR1 is MNHEY and CDR2 is SVGAGI in the germline V gene. The V segment lost 11 bases and the J segment 8 bases; nucleotides outside the gene matches: 11. The CDR3 loop spans 13 amino acids. CDR3 bases: TGTGCCGGATCCAGCGGGAGAGTGGATGAGCAGTTCTTC. As protein: CAGSSGRVDEQFF.

The count of this clone is one. The chain carries TRBV9 and TRBJ2-1, with D perhaps TRBD2 (5 bases). The CDR3 runs to 16 residues. V was trimmed by 4 bases and J by 7 bases, leaving 21 bases between them. Germline values: CDR1 SGDLS, CDR2 YYNGEE. The CDR3 is CASSPTGGFMGNEQFF. The DNA for the CDR3 is TGTGCCAGCAGCCCTACGGGCGGGTTCATGGGGAATGAGCAGTTCTTC. The variable domain in full, completed from reference TRBV9 and TRBJ2-1, reads DSGVTQTPKHLITATGQRVTLRCSPRSGDLSVYWYQQSLDQGLQFLIQYYNGEERAKGNILERFSAQQFPDLHSELNLSSLELGDSALYFCASSPTGGFMGNEQFFGPGTRLTVL.

This clone was picked up a small number of times. V usage is TRBV5-5 and J usage is TRBJ1-2; 11 bases are shared with TRBD1. The CDR3 has 15 residues. Germline V gene sequence: CDR1 SGHKS, CDR2 YYEKEE (reference sequence). J lost 3 bases, V lost 3 bases, and 4 bases had no gene match. The CDR3: CASSSGQGADYGYTF. The DNA of the CDR3 is TGTGCCAGCAGCTCAGGACAGGGGGCGGACTATGGCTACACCTTC.

The chain carries TRBV10-2 and TRBJ2-5; TRBD1 aligns across 7 bases. The CDR3 loop spans 13 amino acids. The V gene end was trimmed by 5 bases and the J gene end by 4 bases; junction bases not matched to a gene: 4. Germline CDR1 and CDR2: WSHSY and SAAADI. This CDR3 reads CASSLSGGETQYF. In DNA, the CDR3 is TGCGCCAGCAGTCTTTCAGGGGGAGAGACCCAGTACTTC.

The chain couples TRBV7-2 to TRBJ2-4, with D possibly called TRBD1 or TRBD2 (5 bases each). Per germline, CDR1 SGHTA and CDR2 FQGNSA. V lost 1 base, J lost 0 bases, and 19 bases lay in between. The CDR3 consists of 19 residues. CDR3 in DNA: TGTGCCAGCAGCTTAGGGCCCCTCTCCGGGACGAGAGCCAAAAACATTCAGTACTTC. This codes for CASSLGPLSGTRAKNIQYF.

V usage is TRBV11-1 and J usage is TRBJ2-7; 14 nucleotides match TRBD2. The CDR3 is 16 amino acids. Germline CDR1 SGHAT, CDR2 FQDESV (reference sequence). With 4 bases clipped from V and 2 bases from J, the junction kept 4 bases outside the gene matches. The CDR3 coding sequence is TGTGCCAGCAGCTGGGGGACTAGCGGGAGTGCCTACGAGCAGTACTTC. It yields the protein CASSWGTSGSAYEQYF.

This clone was observed many times. The chain employs TRBV10-1 and TRBJ1-5; TRBD1 is a possible D gene (5 bases). V lost 4 bases and J lost 3, with 16 bases in between. The CDR3 totals 16 residues. The V gene's germline CDR1 is WNHNN and CDR2 SYGVQD (reference sequence). CDR3 DNA: TGCGCCAGCAGTGGGAGTTGTTCAGGGCTCAATCAGCCCCAGCATTTT. Amino acids: CASSGSCSGLNQPQHF.

This chain connects TRBV19 to TRBJ2-6; tentatively, D is TRBD1 (5 bases). The CDR3 spans 14 residues. Trimming pared 4 bases from V and 3 bases from J, leaving 7 bases between. Per germline, CDR1 LNHDA and CDR2 SQIVND (reference sequence). The CDR3: CASSTGFGANVLTF. CDR3 in DNA: TGTGCCAGTAGTACAGGGTTTGGGGCCAACGTCCTGACTTTC.

The genes are TRBV4-1 and TRBJ2-1; 7 nucleotides align to TRBD2. Germline V gene sequence: CDR1 MGHRA, CDR2 YSYEKL. CDR3 length: 16 amino acids. J was trimmed by 1 base and V by 4 bases; bases with no gene match: 7. The CDR3 is CASSRDRAGSYNEQFF. The CDR3 DNA sequence: TGCGCCAGCAGCCGGGATCGAGCGGGGTCCTACAATGAGCAGTTCTTC.

Only a few counts were recorded for this clone. The chain employs TRBV21-1 and TRBJ1-3. TRBV21-1 is a pseudogene locus. This CDR3 has 17 residues. The chain's CDR3 is CASSPQTGGNSGNTIYF. Here the CDR3 DNA reads TGTGCCAGCAGCCCTCAAACCGGAGGTAACTCTGGAAACACCATATATTTT.

The chain recombines TRBV19 with TRBJ2-1; 7 bases are a match to TRBD1. Per germline, CDR1 LNHDA and CDR2 SQIVND (reference sequence). The CDR3 is 16 residues long. Trimming took 4 bases from V and 0 from J; bases not matched to a gene: 6. The CDR3 DNA sequence: TGTGCCAGTAGTAGAGAGGGGGCCGGCTCCTACAATGAGCAGTTCTTC. Protein: CASSREGAGSYNEQFF.

The gene calls are TRBV7-2 and TRBJ1-2, with a possible D match to TRBD1 (6 bases). The CDR3 extends over 16 amino acids. The ends were cut back, 3 bases at V and 7 bases at J, with 21 bases in the middle. Germline V CDR1 and CDR2: SGHTA, FQGNSA. CDR3 coding DNA: TGTGCCAGCAGCTTTGCAGGGGCGCAGGTTCGGAGTGGCTACACCTTC. Translating gives CASSFAGAQVRSGYTF.

The chain carries TRBV5-6 and TRBJ2-1; perhaps TRBD2 as D (6 bases). V was clipped by 4 bases and J by 0 bases, with 14 bases between them. The length of the CDR3 is 16 residues. Germline V gene sequence: CDR1 SGHDT, CDR2 YYEEEE. CDR3 amino acids: CASSPISSVSYNEQFF. In DNA, the CDR3 is TGTGCCAGCAGCCCTATTTCTAGCGTCTCCTACAATGAGCAGTTCTTC.

The chain employs TRBV6-2 or TRBV6-3 and TRBJ2-1; D is unclear. This CDR3 is built from 16 residues. The V end lost 2 bases, the J end lost 0 bases, and 11 bases lay between the germline ends. Germline values: CDR1 MNHEY, CDR2 SVGEGT. CDR3 coding DNA: TGTGCCAGCAGTTACAACAGCCTACACTCCTACAATGAGCAGTTCTTC. Encoded protein: CASSYNSLHSYNEQFF.

This clone was seen only once. The chain has TRBV28 and TRBJ1-5; TRBD1 aligns across 7 bases. Trimming at V came to 5 bases and at J to 4 bases, leaving 11 bases not matched to a gene. Germline CDR1 reads MDHEN; CDR2 reads SYDVKM. The CDR3 totals 16 residues. This chain's CDR3 is CASSRQGISANQPQHF. In nucleotides, the CDR3 is TGTGCCAGCAGTAGACAGGGCATTAGTGCAAATCAGCCCCAGCATTTT.

The V gene is TRBV28, the J gene TRBJ2-7; the D is unclear. Germline CDR1 reads MDHEN; CDR2 reads SYDVKM. V gave up 6 bases and J gave up 0 bases, with 15 bases separating them. The CDR3 is 15 amino acids. In DNA, the CDR3 is TGTGCCAGCAGCGATTACTTCTCACGCTCCTACGAGCAGTACTTC. Translating it yields CASSDYFSRSYEQYF.